Listed below are T cell receptor beta chains from one sample, sequenced in a study of cytomegalovirus exposure and HLA in healthy donors. TCRdb's table, derived via immunoSEQ multiplex PCR, lists solely in-frame clones and lacks some. The table has around 150,000 clones, approximately 70% seen once. The sample consisted of PBMCs. The receptors originated from a human donor in good health. CDR3s include the opening cysteine and the closing phenylalanine or tryptophan. The D gene is left open where the match is weak. Only part of the rows carry a size: once, few, many, or a class if the clone is expanded.

>TRBJ2-2|TRBV7-2|NA|NA
CASSLELSGELFF
TGTGCCAGCAGCTTAGAACTTAGCGGGGAGCTGTTTTTT
>TRBJ2-6|TRBV9|TRBD1|NA
CASSGQGSSGANVLTF
TGTGCCAGCAGCGGACAGGGTTCCTCTGGGGCCAACGTCCTGACTTTC
>TRBJ2-3|TRBV5-1|TRBD2|NA
CASRLDGGASDTQYF
TGCGCCAGCAGATTGGACGGGGGGGCCTCGGATACGCAGTATTTT
>TRBJ2-6|TRBV19|NA|NA
CASSIASSGANVLTF
TGTGCCAGTAGTATCGCTAGCTCTGGGGCCAACGTCCTGACTTTC
>TRBJ2-1|TRBV27|NA|NA
CASSLSSGAAYNEQFF
TGTGCCAGCAGTTTATCTAGCGGTGCTGCCTACAATGAGCAGTTCTTC
>TRBJ1-6|TRBV7-8|TRBD1|NA
CASSSDRGGVNSPLHF
TGTGCCAGCAGCTCTGACAGGGGAGGCGTTAATTCACCCCTCCACTTT
>TRBJ1-1|TRBV5-1|NA|NA
CASSLAGGGTEAFF
TGCGCCAGCAGCTTGGCCGGGGGAGGCACTGAAGCTTTCTTT
>TRBJ2-3|TRBV12-5|NA|NA
CASGLIGVTDTQYF
TGTGCTAGTGGTTTAATAGGGGTCACAGATACGCAGTATTTT
>TRBJ2-5|TRBV27|TRBD2|NA
CASSWTSGMSETQYF
TGTGCCAGCAGTTGGACTAGCGGGATGTCAGAGACCCAGTACTTC
>TRBJ1-2|TRBV25-1|TRBD1|NA
CASSEKWDRSGYTF
TGTGCCAGCAGTGAAAAGTGGGACAGAAGTGGCTACACCTTC
>TRBJ2-5|TRBV5-6|TRBD1|NA
CASSEDRQETQYF
TGTGCCAGCAGCGAGGACAGGCAAGAGACCCAGTACTTC
>TRBJ2-7|TRBV7-8|NA|NA
CASSSRGQSSYEQYF
TGTGCCAGCAGCTCAAGAGGACAGAGCTCCTACGAGCAGTACTTC
>TRBJ1-2|TRBV7-9|TRBD1|NA
CASSLLSTGAPYGYTF
TGTGCCAGCAGCTTACTTTCGACAGGGGCGCCTTATGGCTACACCTTC
>TRBJ1-1|TRBV27|TRBD1|NA
CASSLLGQAKNTEAFF
TGTGCCAGCAGTTTATTGGGACAGGCGAAGAACACTGAAGCTTTCTTT
>TRBJ2-7|TRBV20-1|NA|few
CSASNPGEQYF
TGCAGTGCTAGCAATCCAGGGGAGCAGTACTTC
>TRBJ1-2|TRBV28|NA|once
CASRATGLPYGYTF
TGTGCCAGCAGGGCTACGGGACTACCTTATGGCTACACCTTC
>TRBJ2-5|TRBV29-1|TRBD2|once
CSVGTSGGFQETQYF
TGCAGCGTTGGGACTAGCGGGGGATTCCAAGAGACCCAGTACTTC
>TRBJ2-5|TRBV27|NA|NA
CASSSGHQYQETPYF
TGTGCCAGCAGTTCGGGACATCAGTACCAAGAGACCCCGTACTTC
>TRBJ2-3|TRBV7-9|TRBD2|NA
CASSFTAGDTTDTQYF
TGTGCCAGCAGCTTCACAGCGGGAGATACCACAGATACGCAGTATTTT
>TRBJ2-1|TRBV7-8|TRBD2|NA
CASSLEAGPGNEQFF
TGTGCCAGCAGCTTAGAAGCGGGACCCGGGAATGAGCAGTTCTTC
>TRBJ2-6|TRBV5-4|TRBD2|NA
CASSPGRGSGANVLTF
TGTGCCAGCAGCCCGGGGAGGGGATCCGGGGCCAACGTCCTGACTTTC
>TRBJ2-7|TRBV27|TRBD2|NA
CASSSGRGYQEQYF
TGTGCCAGCAGTTCGGGGAGGGGCTATCAGGAGCAGTACTTC
>TRBJ2-6|TRBV7-8|TRBD2|NA
CASSQRIAGSSGANVLTF
TGTGCCAGCAGCCAAAGGATAGCGGGCAGCTCTGGGGCCAACGTCCTGACTTTC
>TRBJ2-3|TRBV4-1|TRBD2|NA
CASSQGGRLAGGSATQYF
TGCGCCAGCAGCCAAGGGGGGAGACTAGCGGGAGGCTCAGCTACGCAGTATTTT
>TRBJ2-5|TRBV4-1|TRBD2|NA
CASSQGRGTYGETQYF
TGCGCCAGCAGCCAGGGGCGGGGGACCTATGGGGAGACCCAGTACTTC
>TRBJ1-6|TRBV5-4|NA|NA
CASSLAQQGGQFSPLHF
TGTGCCAGCAGCTTGGCACAGCAGGGTGGTCAATTTTCACCCCTCCACTTT
>TRBJ2-6|TRBV7-9|TRBD1|NA
CASSRGGPGANVLTF
TGTGCCAGCAGCCGAGGGGGCCCTGGGGCCAACGTCCTGACTTTC
>TRBJ1-1|TRBV11-3|TRBD1|once
CASSARDREFEAFF
TGTGCCAGCAGCGCCCGGGACAGGGAATTTGAAGCTTTCTTT
>TRBJ2-2|TRBV27|NA|NA
CATRRGSTGELFF
TGTGCCACCCGCCGGGGGAGTACCGGGGAGCTGTTTTTT
>TRBJ1-1|TRBV15|NA|NA
CATSTDRDFMNTEAFF
TGTGCCACCAGCACAGACAGAGACTTCATGAACACTGAAGCTTTCTTT
>TRBJ1-1|TRBV10-3|NA|NA
CAISGVGADPRDTEAFF
TGTGCCATCAGTGGGGTAGGAGCAGACCCCAGGGACACTGAAGCTTTCTTT
>TRBJ2-1|TRBV13|NA|NA
CASSLSVGESYNEQFF
TGTGCCAGCAGTTTATCGGTGGGAGAATCCTACAATGAGCAGTTCTTC
>TRBJ1-2|TRBV6-1|NA|NA
CASSEGGGDGFYGYTF
TGTGCCAGCAGTGAAGGTGGAGGGGACGGATTCTATGGCTACACCTTC
>TRBJ2-7|TRBV18|TRBD2|few
CASSPPGGLVCEQYF
TGTGCCAGCTCACCACCAGGGGGACTAGTCTGCGAGCAGTACTTC
>TRBJ2-7|TRBV5-4|NA|NA
CASSPLPSSYEQYF
TGTGCCAGCAGCCCGTTACCTAGCTCCTACGAGCAGTACTTC
>TRBJ2-5|TRBV7-8|TRBD2|NA
CASSLRTGLVVETQYF
TGTGCCAGCAGCTTAAGAACGGGACTAGTGGTGGAGACCCAGTACTTC